A selection of T cell receptor beta chains follows, all from one sample in a study of cytomegalovirus exposure and HLA in healthy donors. The method was immunoSEQ multiplex PCR; TCRdb's version includes in-frame clones alone and lacks a portion of them. The repertoire holds approximately 170,000 clones, with around 85% as singletons. The specimen sequenced was PBMCs. These TCRs come from a boy aged 2 to 10 in good health and CMV-seronegative. The conserved cysteine and the conserved F or W are not part of the CDR3 here.

TRBJ2-1 | TRBV6-7 | ASSTLTEISYNEQF
TRBJ1-3 | TRBV25-1 | ASSAPGLTGNTIY
TRBJ1-1 | TRBV15 | ATSRDPLTQGIRTEAF
TRBJ2-3 | TRBV10-3 | AIVATSGGPFTDTQY
TRBJ1-2 | TRBV28 | ASTWGAGGGYT
TRBJ1-1 | TRBV2 | ASIDNKAF
TRBJ2-5 | TRBV18 | ASSRRTSETQY
TRBJ1-5 | TRBV30 | AWSVSRGGVSQPQH
TRBJ2-1 | TRBV9 | ASSPSVEQF
TRBJ1-5 | TRBV10-2 | ASSESGADQPQH
TRBJ2-7 | TRBV19 | ASSIDPSSGRFEQY